The next 17 T cell receptor beta chains were all read from a single sample in a study of PD-1 blockade in classical Hodgkin lymphoma. The patients all showed relapse after autologous stem cell transplantation, while their brentuximab vedotin exposure varied. The data were produced by immunoSEQ multiplex PCR, yet TCRdb's version contains in-frame clones alone and is incomplete. The sample includes about 93,000 clones, about four fifths seen only once; the top ten take around 17%. Sequenced here: peripheral blood mononuclear cells (PBMCs), sampled before the second cycle of nivolumab. The receptors were gathered from a human donor with classical Hodgkin lymphoma.

The chain carries TRBV6-5 and TRBJ1-4, with 10 positions matching TRBD1. Trimming cost V 8 bases and J 7 bases; bases outside gene matches: 7. This CDR3 has 14 amino acids. The germline V gene encodes CDR1 MNHEY and CDR2 SVGAGI. CDR3 residues: CASRTGGSSEKLFF. Written as DNA, the CDR3 is TGTGCCAGCCGGACAGGGGGAAGCTCTGAAAAACTGTTTTTT.

The chain links TRBV4-1 to TRBJ1-5, with D tentatively TRBD1 (6 bases). This CDR3 comprises 17 residues. The germline V gene encodes CDR1 MGHRA and CDR2 YSYEKL. V gave up 0 bases and J gave up 3 bases, with 15 bases separating them. Here the CDR3 reads CASSQDRGAGDNQPQHF. DNA of the CDR3: TGCGCCAGCAGCCAAGACAGGGGTGCCGGCGACAATCAGCCCCAGCATTTT.

The chain links TRBV10-3 to TRBJ2-5; no reliable D call. This CDR3 has 11 residues. CDR1 is ENHRY and CDR2 is SYGVKD in the germline V gene. V lost 10 bases to trimming and J lost 3 bases, with 9 bases between them. The CDR3 region has the DNA TGTGCCACACTCCGCGAAGAGACCCAGTACTTC. Its translation is CATLREETQYF.

This clone is termed medium-sized. The chain employs TRBV5-1 and TRBJ2-5; D gene ambiguous. Deletions cut 4 bases from V and 1 base from J, with 14 bases between. Germline loops: CDR1 SGHRS, CDR2 YFSETQ. This CDR3 region has 15 residues. This chain's CDR3 is CASSQLRESQETQYF. The CDR3 nucleotides read TGCGCCAGCAGCCAGTTGAGAGAGAGCCAAGAGACCCAGTACTTC. Full variable domain (rest looked up from reference TRBV5-1 and TRBJ2-5): KAGVTQTPRYLIKTRGQQVTLSCSPISGHRSVSWYQQTPGQGLQFLFEYFSETQRNKGNFPGRFSGRQFSNSRSEMNVSTLELGDSALYLCASSQLRESQETQYFGPGTRLLVL.

This clone was found a few times. The V call is TRBV11-2, the J call TRBJ2-2; 14 nucleotides line up with TRBD2. Germline-derived CDR1 and CDR2 are SGHAT and FQNNGV. The V gene end was trimmed by 0 bases and the J gene end by 6 bases; junction bases not matched to a gene: 9. The CDR3 length is 19 residues. CDR3 sequence (DNA): TGTGCCAGCAGCTTAGAAAACCCGGGACTAGCGGGAGTCGCCGGGGAGCTGTTTTTT. Translation gives CASSLENPGLAGVAGELFF. Full variable domain (rest looked up from reference TRBV11-2 and TRBJ2-2): EAGVAQSPRYKIIEKRQSVAFWCNPISGHATLYWYQQILGQGPKLLIQFQNNGVVDDSQLPKDRFSAERLKGVDSTLKIQPAKLEDSAVYLCASSLENPGLAGVAGELFFGEGSRLTVL.

V gene TRBV7-6 combines with J gene TRBJ2-3, with 8 nucleotides matching TRBD1. This CDR3 spans 16 amino acids. Unmatched junction bases numbered 7, after V lost 0 bases and J lost 5 bases. Germline values: CDR1 SGHVS, CDR2 FNYEAQ. This CDR3 reads CASSLAAGGEGDTQYF. Here the CDR3 DNA reads TGTGCCAGCAGCTTAGCAGCAGGGGGCGAGGGAGATACGCAGTATTTT.

The chain joins TRBV21-1 to TRBJ2-7; the tabulated D call, TRBD2, remains unverified against the DNA. TRBV21-1 is labeled a pseudogene. The CDR3 is 14 amino acids. CDR3 loop: CASSDPGFPYEQYF. The CDR3, as DNA: TGTGCCAGCAGCGACCCGGGTTTCCCCTACGAGCAGTACTTC.

V gene TRBV10-3 combines with J gene TRBJ2-5, with 9 bases lining up with TRBD1. V was pared by 10 bases and J by 2 bases, with 8 bases of the junction left unmatched. This CDR3 is built from 14 residues. The germline gives CDR1 ENHRY, CDR2 SYGVKD. The CDR3 DNA sequence: TGTGCCAGCCGACCTGGGACAGGGCAAGAGACCCAGTACTTC. This gives the protein CASRPGTGQETQYF.

V and J are TRBV19 and TRBJ2-7; D might be TRBD1 (6 bases). Germline loops: CDR1 LNHDA, CDR2 SQIVND (reference sequence). This CDR3 has 13 residues. Trimming shortened V by 6 bases and J by 1 base, and 10 bases separated the two germline ends. The CDR3: CASRFRGSYEQYF. The CDR3 region has the DNA TGTGCCAGTAGGTTCAGGGGATCCTACGAGCAGTACTTC. The complete variable domain, with remaining parts taken from reference TRBV19 and TRBJ2-7, reads DGGITQSPKYLFRKEGQNVTLSCEQNLNHDAMYWYRQDPGQGLRLIYYSQIVNDFQKGDIAEGYSVSREKKESFPLTVTSAQKNPTAFYLCASRFRGSYEQYFGPGTRLTVT.

The rearrangement joins TRBV10-1 to TRBJ2-7, with 9 bases aligning to TRBD2. The V segment lost 4 bases and the J segment 6 bases; nucleotides outside the gene matches: 4. The germline V gene encodes CDR1 WNHNN and CDR2 SYGVQD (reference sequence). CDR3 length equals 13 residues. CDR3 bases: TGCGCCAGCAGTGTGCGAGCGGGAGGCGAGCAGTACTTC. Protein product: CASSVRAGGEQYF.

The V and J genes are TRBV6-5 and TRBJ1-4; D uncertain. The CDR3 has 15 residues. V was shortened by 0 bases and J by 5 bases, with 10 bases between the two germline ends. Germline V lookup: CDR1 MNHEY, CDR2 SVGAGI. CDR3 in amino acids: CASSYSPKPNEKLFF. DNA of the CDR3: TGTGCCAGCAGTTACTCTCCGAAGCCAAATGAAAAACTGTTTTTT.

J is TRBJ2-5 and V is TRBV7-2, with 10 bases identical to TRBD2. From germline, CDR1 is SGHTA and CDR2 FQGNSA. V was pared by 1 base and J by 5 bases, with 4 bases of the junction left unmatched. The CDR3 loop spans 15 amino acids. DNA for the CDR3: TGTGCCAGCAGCTTAGGGCTAGCGGGAGTGGAGACCCAGTACTTC. It codes for CASSLGLAGVETQYF.

The V call is TRBV5-6, the J call TRBJ2-1, with 13 bases lining up with TRBD2. The CDR3 is 17 amino acids. J lost 0 bases, V lost 3 bases, and 3 bases had no gene match. Germline V gene data show CDR1 as SGHDT and CDR2 as YYEEEE. CDR3 coding DNA: TGTGCCAGCAGCTCGGGACTAGCGGGAAACTCCTACAATGAGCAGTTCTTC. Residues: CASSSGLAGNSYNEQFF.

This clone was recorded only once. The rearrangement uses TRBV12-5 and TRBJ2-5; TRBD2 is a possible D gene (5 bases). Trimming took off 5 bases at V and 2 bases at J, with 12 bases between the two ends. Germline CDR1 reads LGHNT; CDR2 reads FRNRAP. The CDR3 runs to 14 residues. The CDR3 loop is CASGEGGRQETQYF. CDR3 sequence (DNA): TGTGCTAGTGGTGAGGGCGGAAGGCAAGAGACCCAGTACTTC.

The chain couples TRBV30 to TRBJ2-7; 8 bases are shared with TRBD2. This CDR3 contains 13 residues. Trimming took 2 bases from V and 0 from J; bases not matched to a gene: 0. Germline values: CDR1 GTSNPN, CDR2 SVGIG (reference sequence). The CDR3 loop reads CAWSSGSSYEQYF. The CDR3 DNA reads as TGTGCCTGGAGTAGCGGGAGCTCCTACGAGCAGTACTTC.

This chain connects TRBV12-5 to TRBJ2-1, with 12 bases identical to TRBD2. The junction had 4 bases not matched to a gene; V was cut back by 2 bases and J by 8 bases. The CDR3 spans 15 residues. Germline V gene data show CDR1 as LGHNT and CDR2 as FRNRAP. The CDR3 protein is CASGLTSGRFDEQFF. In DNA form, the CDR3 reads TGTGCTAGTGGTTTGACTAGCGGGAGGTTCGATGAGCAGTTCTTC.

J is TRBJ2-2 and V is TRBV5-6; 7 bases map to TRBD1. V lost 4 bases, J lost 4 bases, and 4 bases stayed unmatched. Germline CDR1 SGHDT, CDR2 YYEEEE. This CDR3 is 14 amino acids long. The CDR3 nucleotides read TGTGCCAGCAGCCCAACAGGGGTCACCGGGGAGCTGTTTTTT. Protein product: CASSPTGVTGELFF.